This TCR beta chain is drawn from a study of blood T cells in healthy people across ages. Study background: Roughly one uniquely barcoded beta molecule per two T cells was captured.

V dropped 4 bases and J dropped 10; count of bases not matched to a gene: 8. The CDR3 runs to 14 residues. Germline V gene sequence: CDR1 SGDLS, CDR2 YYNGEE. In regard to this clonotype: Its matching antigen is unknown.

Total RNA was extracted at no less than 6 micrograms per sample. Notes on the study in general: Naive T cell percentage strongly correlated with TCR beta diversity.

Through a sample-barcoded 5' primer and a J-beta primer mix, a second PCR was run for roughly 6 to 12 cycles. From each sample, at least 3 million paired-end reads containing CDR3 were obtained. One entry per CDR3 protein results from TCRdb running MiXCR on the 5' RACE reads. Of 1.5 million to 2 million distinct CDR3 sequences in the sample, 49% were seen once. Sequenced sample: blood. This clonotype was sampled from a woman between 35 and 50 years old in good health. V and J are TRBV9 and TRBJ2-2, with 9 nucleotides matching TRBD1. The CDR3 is CASSTRQGGEELFF. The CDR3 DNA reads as TGTGCCAGCAGCACTCGACAGGGGGGTGAGGAGCTGTTTTTT. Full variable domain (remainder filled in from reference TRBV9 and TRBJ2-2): DSGVTQTPKHLITATGQRVTLRCSPRSGDLSVYWYQQSLDQGLQFLIQYYNGEERAKGNILERFSAQQFPDLHSELNLSSLELGDSALYFCASSTRQGGEELFFGEGSRLTVL.